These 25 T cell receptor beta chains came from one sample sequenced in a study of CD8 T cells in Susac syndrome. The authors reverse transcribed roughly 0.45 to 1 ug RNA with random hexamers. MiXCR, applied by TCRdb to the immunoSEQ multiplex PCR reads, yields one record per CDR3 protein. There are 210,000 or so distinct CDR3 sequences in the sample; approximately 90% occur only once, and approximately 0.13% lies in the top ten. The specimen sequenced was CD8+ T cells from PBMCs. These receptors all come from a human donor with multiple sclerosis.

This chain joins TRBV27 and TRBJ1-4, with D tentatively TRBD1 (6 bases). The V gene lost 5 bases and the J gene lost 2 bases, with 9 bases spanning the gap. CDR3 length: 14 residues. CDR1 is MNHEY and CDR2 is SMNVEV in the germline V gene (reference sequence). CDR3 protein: CASSTQGTNEKLFF. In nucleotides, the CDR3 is TGTGCCAGCAGTACACAGGGCACTAATGAAAAACTGTTTTTT.

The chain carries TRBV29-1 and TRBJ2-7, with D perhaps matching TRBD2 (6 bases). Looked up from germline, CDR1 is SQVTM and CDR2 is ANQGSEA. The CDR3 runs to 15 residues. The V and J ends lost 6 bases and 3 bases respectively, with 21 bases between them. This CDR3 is CSVPAWGERGYEQYF. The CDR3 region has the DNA TGCAGCGTCCCCGCGTGGGGGGAAAGGGGCTACGAGCAGTACTTC.

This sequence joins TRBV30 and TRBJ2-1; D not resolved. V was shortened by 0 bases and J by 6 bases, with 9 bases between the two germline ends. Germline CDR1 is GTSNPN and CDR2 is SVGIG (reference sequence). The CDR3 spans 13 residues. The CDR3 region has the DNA TGTGCCTGGAGTGTTTGGAACGGCAATGAGCAGTTCTTC. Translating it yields CAWSVWNGNEQFF. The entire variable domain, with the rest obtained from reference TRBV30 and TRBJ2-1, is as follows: SQTIHQWPATLVQPVGSPLSLECTVEGTSNPNLYWYRQAAGRGLQLLFYSVGIGQISSEVPQNLSASRPQDRQFILSSKKLLLSDSGFYLCAWSVWNGNEQFFGPGTRLTVL.

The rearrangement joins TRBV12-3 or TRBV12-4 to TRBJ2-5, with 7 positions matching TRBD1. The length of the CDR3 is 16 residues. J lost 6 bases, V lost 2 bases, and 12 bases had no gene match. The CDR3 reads CASSLNRDSRIKTQYF. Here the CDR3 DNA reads TGTGCCAGCAGTTTAAATAGGGACAGTCGTATAAAGACCCAGTACTTC.

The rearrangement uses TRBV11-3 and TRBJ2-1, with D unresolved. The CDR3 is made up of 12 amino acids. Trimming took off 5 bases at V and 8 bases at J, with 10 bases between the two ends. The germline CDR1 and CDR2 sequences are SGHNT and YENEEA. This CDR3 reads CASSSDFDEQFF. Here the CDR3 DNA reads TGTGCCAGCAGCAGCGATTTCGATGAGCAGTTCTTC.

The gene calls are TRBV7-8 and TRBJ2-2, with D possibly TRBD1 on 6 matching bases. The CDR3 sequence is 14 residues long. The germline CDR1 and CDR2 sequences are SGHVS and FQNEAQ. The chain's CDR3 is CAHRAGAYAGELFF. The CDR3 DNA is TGTGCACACAGGGCCGGGGCTTACGCCGGGGAGCTGTTTTTT. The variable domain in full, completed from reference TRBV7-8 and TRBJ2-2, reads GAGVSQSPRYKVAKRGQDVALRCDPISGHVSLFWYQQALGQGPEFLTYFQNEAQLDKSGLPSDRFFAERPEGSVSTLKIQRTQQEDSAVYLCAHRAGAYAGELFFGEGSRLTVL.

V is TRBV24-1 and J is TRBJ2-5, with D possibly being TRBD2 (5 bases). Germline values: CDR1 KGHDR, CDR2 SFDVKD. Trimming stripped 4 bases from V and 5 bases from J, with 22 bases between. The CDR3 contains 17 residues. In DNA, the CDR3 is TGTGCCACCAGTGACCCGCGGAAGTTAAGCGGTTCGGAGACCCAGTACTTC. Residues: CATSDPRKLSGSETQYF.

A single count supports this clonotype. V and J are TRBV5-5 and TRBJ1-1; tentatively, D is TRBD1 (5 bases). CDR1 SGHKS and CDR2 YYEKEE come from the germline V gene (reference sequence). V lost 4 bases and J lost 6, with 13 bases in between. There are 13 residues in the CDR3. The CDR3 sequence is CASSGAGRAEAFF. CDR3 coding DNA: TGTGCCAGCAGCGGGGCAGGAAGAGCTGAAGCTTTCTTT.

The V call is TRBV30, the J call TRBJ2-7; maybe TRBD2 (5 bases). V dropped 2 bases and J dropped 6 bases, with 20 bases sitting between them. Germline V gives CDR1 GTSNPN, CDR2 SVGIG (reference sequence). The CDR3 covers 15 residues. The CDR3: CAWSRTGPTEGEQYF. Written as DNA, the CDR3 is TGTGCCTGGAGTCGTACTGGACCGACCGAGGGCGAGCAGTACTTC.

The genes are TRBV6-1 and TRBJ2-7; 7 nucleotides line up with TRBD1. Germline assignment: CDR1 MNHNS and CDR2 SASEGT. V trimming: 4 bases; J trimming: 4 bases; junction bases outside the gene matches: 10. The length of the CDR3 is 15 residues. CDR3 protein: CASSGGPGQYYEQYF. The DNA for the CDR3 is TGTGCCAGCAGTGGGGGTCCGGGACAGTATTACGAGCAGTACTTC.

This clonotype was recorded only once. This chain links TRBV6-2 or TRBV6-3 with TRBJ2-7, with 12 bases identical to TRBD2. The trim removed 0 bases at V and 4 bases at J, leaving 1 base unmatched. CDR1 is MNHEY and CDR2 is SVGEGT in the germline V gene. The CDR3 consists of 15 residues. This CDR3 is CASSYSTSGGYEQYF. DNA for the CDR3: TGTGCCAGCAGTTACTCGACTAGCGGGGGATACGAGCAGTACTTC.

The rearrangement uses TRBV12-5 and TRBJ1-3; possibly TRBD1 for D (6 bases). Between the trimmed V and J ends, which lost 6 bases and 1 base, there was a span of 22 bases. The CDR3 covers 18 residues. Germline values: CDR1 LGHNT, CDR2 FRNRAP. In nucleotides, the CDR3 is TGTGCTAGTGGATCACGAAGGGGGGTCTCCTCTTCTGGAAACACCATATATTTT. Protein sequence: CASGSRRGVSSSGNTIYF.

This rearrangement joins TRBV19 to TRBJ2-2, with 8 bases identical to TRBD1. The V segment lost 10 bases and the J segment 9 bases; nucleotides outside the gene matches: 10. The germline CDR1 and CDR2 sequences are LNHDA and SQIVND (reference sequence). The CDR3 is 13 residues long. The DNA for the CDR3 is TGTGCCACCGGGACAGGCCCGAAACGGGAGCTGTTTTTT. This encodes CATGTGPKRELFF.

The CDR3 bases are TGTGCCAGCAGCTTACCAACTAGCGGAGGTGGCACAGATACGCAGTATTTT. It yields the protein CASSLPTSGGGTDTQYF. V gene TRBV7-9 combines with J gene TRBJ2-3, with TRBD2 matching over 8 bases. This CDR3 comprises 17 residues. Germline CDR1 and CDR2: SEHNR and FQNEAQ (reference sequence). V was clipped by 2 bases and J by 1 base; unmatched bases: 8. The variable domain in full, completed from reference TRBV7-9 and TRBJ2-3, reads DTGVSQNPRHKITKRGQNVTFRCDPISEHNRLYWYRQTLGQGPEFLTYFQNEAQLEKSRLLSDRFSAERPKGSFSTLEIQRTEQGDSAMYLCASSLPTSGGGTDTQYFGPGTRLTVL.

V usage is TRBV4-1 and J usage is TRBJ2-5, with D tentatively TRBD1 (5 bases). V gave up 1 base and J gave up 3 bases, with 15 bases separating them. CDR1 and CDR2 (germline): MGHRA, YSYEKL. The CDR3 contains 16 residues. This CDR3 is CASSQVQAGLEETQYF. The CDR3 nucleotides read TGCGCCAGCAGCCAAGTACAGGCAGGGCTGGAAGAGACCCAGTACTTC.

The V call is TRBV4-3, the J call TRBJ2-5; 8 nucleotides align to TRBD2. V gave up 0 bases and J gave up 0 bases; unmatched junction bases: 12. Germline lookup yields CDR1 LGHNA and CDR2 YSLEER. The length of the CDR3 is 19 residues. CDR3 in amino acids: CASSQDPFGSTSDQETQYF. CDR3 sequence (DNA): TGCGCCAGCAGCCAAGATCCGTTTGGGTCGACTAGCGACCAAGAGACCCAGTACTTC.

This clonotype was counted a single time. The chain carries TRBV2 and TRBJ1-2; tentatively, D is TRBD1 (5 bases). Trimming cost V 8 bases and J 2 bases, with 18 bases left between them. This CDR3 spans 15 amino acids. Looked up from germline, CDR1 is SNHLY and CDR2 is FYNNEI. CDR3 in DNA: TGTGCCAGCGGGGCCCAAGCTTGGGGGAACTATGGCTACACCTTC. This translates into CASGAQAWGNYGYTF. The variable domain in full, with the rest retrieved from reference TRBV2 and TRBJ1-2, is EPEVTQTPSHQVTQMGQEVILRCVPISNHLYFYWYRQILGQKVEFLVSFYNNEISEKSEIFDDQFSVERPDGSNFTLKIRSTKLEDSAMYFCASGAQAWGNYGYTFGSGTRLTVV.

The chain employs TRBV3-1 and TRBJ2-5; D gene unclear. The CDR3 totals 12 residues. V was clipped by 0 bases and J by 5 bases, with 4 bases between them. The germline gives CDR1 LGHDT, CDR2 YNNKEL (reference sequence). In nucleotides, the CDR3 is TGTGCCAGCAGCCAAGATGTGGAGACCCAGTACTTC. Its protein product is CASSQDVETQYF.

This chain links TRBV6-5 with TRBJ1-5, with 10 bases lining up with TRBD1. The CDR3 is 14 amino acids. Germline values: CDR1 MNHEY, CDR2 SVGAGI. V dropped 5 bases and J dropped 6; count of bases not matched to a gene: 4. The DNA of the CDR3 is TGTGCCAGCAGTACTGGGACAGGGGTTCAGCCCCAGCATTTT. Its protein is CASSTGTGVQPQHF.

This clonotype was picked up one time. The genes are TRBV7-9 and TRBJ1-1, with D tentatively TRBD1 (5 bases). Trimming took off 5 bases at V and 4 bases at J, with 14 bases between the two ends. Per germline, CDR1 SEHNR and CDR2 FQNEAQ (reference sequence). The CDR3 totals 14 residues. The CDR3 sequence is CASSQPGGSTEAFF. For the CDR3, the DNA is TGTGCCAGCAGCCAGCCGGGGGGGAGCACTGAAGCTTTCTTT.

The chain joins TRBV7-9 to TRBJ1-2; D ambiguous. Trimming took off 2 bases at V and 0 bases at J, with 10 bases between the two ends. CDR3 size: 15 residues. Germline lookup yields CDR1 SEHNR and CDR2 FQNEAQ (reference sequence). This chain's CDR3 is CASSLFGESNYGYTF. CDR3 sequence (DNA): TGTGCCAGCAGCTTATTCGGGGAATCTAACTATGGCTACACCTTC.

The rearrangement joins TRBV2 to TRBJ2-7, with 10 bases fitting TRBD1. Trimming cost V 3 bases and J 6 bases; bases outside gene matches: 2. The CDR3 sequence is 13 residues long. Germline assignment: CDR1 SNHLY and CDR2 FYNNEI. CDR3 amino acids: CASSEDRGSEQYF. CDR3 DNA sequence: TGTGCCAGCAGTGAGGACAGGGGGTCCGAGCAGTACTTC.

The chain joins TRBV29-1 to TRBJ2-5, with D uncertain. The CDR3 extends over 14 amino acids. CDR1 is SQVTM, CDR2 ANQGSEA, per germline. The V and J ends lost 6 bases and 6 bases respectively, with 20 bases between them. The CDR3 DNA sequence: TGCAGCGTGCTGTTCCGGTTAACCTATAAGACCCAGTACTTC. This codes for CSVLFRLTYKTQYF.

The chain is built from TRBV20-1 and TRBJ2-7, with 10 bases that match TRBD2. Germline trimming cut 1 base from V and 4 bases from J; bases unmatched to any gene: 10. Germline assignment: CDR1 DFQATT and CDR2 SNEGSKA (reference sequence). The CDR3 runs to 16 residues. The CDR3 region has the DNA TGCAGTGCTAGAGTTCTGGCCGGACTAGCGGTATACGAGCAGTACTTC. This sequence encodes CSARVLAGLAVYEQYF.

The CDR3 nucleotides are TGTGCCAGCAGCTTAGCTGGCGGGGGAGATCAAGAGACCCAGTACTTC. Protein product: CASSLAGGGDQETQYF. The chain employs TRBV11-2 and TRBJ2-5; 7 nucleotides align to TRBD2. The CDR3 loop spans 16 amino acids. Germline CDR1 is SGHAT and CDR2 is FQNNGV. V lost 1 base to trimming and J lost 2 bases; unmatched junction nucleotides: 7.